This T cell receptor beta chain comes out of a study of blood T cell repertoires in COVID-19. Study as a whole: The United States, Italy and Spain provided the acute and convalescent COVID-19 samples.

This CDR3 spans 14 amino acids. Germline V gives CDR1 KGHSH, CDR2 LQKENI. The V end was cut by 3 bases, the J end by 4 bases, with 12 bases between. Sequencing used immunoSEQ multiplex PCR; TCRdb keeps in-frame clones, though not all of them. The repertoire holds 330,000 or so clones, with 80% to 95% as singletons. The study assigned cohorts using participant-reported clinical history. For recovered donors of Cohort 3, there were two negative PCRs, clearance, or symptom resolution. Sequenced input: PBMCs or T cells enriched from blood (not recorded which). J is TRBJ2-5 and V is TRBV18; D unresolved. The origin of this receptor is a woman aged 25-40 years who had recovered from COVID-19. CDR3 sequence: CASSPSTSPETQYF. The CDR3, as DNA: TGTGCCAGCTCACCTTCAACGAGCCCAGAGACCCAGTACTTC.